The 8 T cell receptor beta chains below come from one sample, sequenced in a study of identical twins. TCRdb re-called the 5' RACE reads through MiXCR, storing one row per CDR3 protein. The sample consists of about 500,000 distinct CDR3 sequences, more than 13% of them appearing once. These data were also reused for a study on yellow fever vaccine responses in identical twins.

The sequenced sample consisted of CD4+ T cells sorted from blood. The receptors were gathered from a woman under 30 in good health.

V and J are TRBV21-1 and TRBJ1-4; TRBD1 was called by the table and not checked on the DNA. TRBV21-1 is listed as a pseudogene. The CDR3 runs 14 residues. CDR3 amino acids: CASSKGTENEKLFF. In nucleotides, the CDR3 is TGTGCCAGCAGCAAAGGGACAGAGAATGAAAAACTGTTTTTT.

In its sample, this clonotype was seen a few times. The V gene is TRBV6-4, the J gene TRBJ2-1; D is unresolved. Germline lookup yields CDR1 MRHNA and CDR2 SNTAGT. The CDR3 runs to 16 residues. Trimming removed 0 bases at V and 3 bases at J, with 12 bases between. CDR3 amino acids: CASSDSQDTRYNEQFF. In DNA, the CDR3 is TGTGCCAGCAGTGACTCGCAGGATACTCGCTACAATGAGCAGTTCTTC.

This chain connects TRBV7-2 to TRBJ2-3; 12 positions agree with TRBD2. The CDR3 length is 16 residues. The germline V gene has CDR1 SGHTA and CDR2 FQGNSA. V shed 0 bases and J 7 bases; nucleotides not matched to a gene: 5. CDR3: CASSLARTSGTYTQYF. CDR3 DNA sequence: TGTGCCAGCAGCTTAGCCCGGACTAGCGGGACCTATACGCAGTATTTT.

This clonotype was seen only a few times. The V gene is TRBV7-9, the J gene TRBJ1-2, with no clear D. CDR3 size: 12 residues. V was pared by 3 bases and J by 6 bases, with 8 bases between. CDR1 and CDR2 from the germline V gene are SEHNR and FQNEAQ (reference sequence). The CDR3 DNA follows: TGTGCCAGCAGCTTTACAACCGATGGCTACACCTTC. Protein product: CASSFTTDGYTF.

There are a few counts of this clonotype. CDR3 loop: CASTEQGVADPDTQYF. CDR3 nucleotide sequence: TGTGCCAGCACCGAACAGGGGGTAGCGGACCCAGATACGCAGTATTTT. The rearrangement joins TRBV6-1 to TRBJ2-3, with 8 bases matching TRBD1. Germline V gene lookup returns CDR1 MNHNS and CDR2 SASEGT. V was clipped by 7 bases and J by 4 bases; unmatched bases: 13. The CDR3 has 16 residues.

This clonotype was found many times. The V and J genes are TRBV18 and TRBJ2-7; D gene uncertain. The CDR3 has 12 residues. Germline CDR1 reads KGHSH; CDR2 reads LQKENI. V was clipped by 8 bases and J by 2 bases, with 10 bases between them. In nucleotides, the CDR3 is TGTGCCAGCAGTCCGCAGGCCTACGAGCAGTACTTC. Its translation is CASSPQAYEQYF.

This clonotype was seen many times. The genes are TRBV5-1 and TRBJ2-1; 7 bases fit TRBD2. V lost 4 bases to trimming and J lost 4 bases; unmatched junction nucleotides: 5. CDR1 and CDR2 (germline): SGHRS, YFSETQ. The CDR3 loop spans 14 amino acids. The CDR3, as DNA: TGCGCCAGCAGCCCCACGGGACTATACAATGAGCAGTTCTTC. Residues: CASSPTGLYNEQFF.

This clonotype has a handful of counts. The CDR3 loop is CASSYDRAGNEQFF. The CDR3 DNA reads as TGTGCCAGCAGTTACGACAGGGCTGGAAATGAGCAGTTCTTC. The rearrangement links TRBV6-5 to TRBJ2-1; 7 bases fit TRBD1. Germline V gene lookup returns CDR1 MNHEY and CDR2 SVGAGI. The CDR3 loop spans 14 amino acids. After removal of 2 bases from V and 7 bases from J, the junction contained 5 bases not matched to a gene.